This T cell receptor beta chain was captured by sequencing in a study of graft-versus-host responses after intestinal transplantation. As concerns this clone: The antigen is unknown.

Germline CDR1 MRHNA, CDR2 SNTAGT. V lost 4 bases, J lost 1 base, and 3 bases stayed unmatched. The CDR3 sequence is 14 residues long. The table came from immunoSEQ multiplex PCR; TCRdb's copy has only in-frame clones and leaves some out. Of about 120,000 clones listed, 80% to 95% were seen once; the top ten hold around 0.12%. The chain employs TRBV6-4 and TRBJ1-1, with 7 bases fitting TRBD1. The sequencing here drew on unstimulated CD4+ T cells sorted from spleen or lymph node cells, taken before intestinal transplant. The sequence was obtained from a human donor who received an intestinal transplant. In DNA form, the CDR3 reads TGTGCCAGCAGTGCCAGGGGGGGGAACACTGAAGCTTTCTTT. Its protein product is CASSARGGNTEAFF.